A single sample gave rise to the 19 T cell receptor beta chains below, sequenced in a study of early T cells in non-severe SARS-CoV-2 infection. MiXCR, run by TCRdb on the 5' RACE reads, gives a single entry per CDR3 protein. The sample has 50,000 or so distinct CDR3 sequences; roughly an eighth are singletons. The sequencing sample was made of whole blood. The receptor set was obtained from an adult who was a healthcare worker with PCR-confirmed SARS-CoV-2 infection or an uninfected control (not recorded which).

V is TRBV5-1 and J is TRBJ1-6, with a possible D match to TRBD1 (5 bases). Germline V CDR1 and CDR2: SGHRS, YFSETQ. Trimming left V 5 bases short and J 5 bases short, with 14 bases between. CDR3 length equals 15 residues. The CDR3 region has the DNA TGCGCCAGCAGTCGATCCGGGACGGATAATTCACCCCTCCACTTT. It encodes CASSRSGTDNSPLHF.

This clonotype was detected a few times. The chain recombines TRBV29-1 with TRBJ1-2; weak D call: TRBD1 (5 bases). Germline-derived CDR1 and CDR2 are SQVTM and ANQGSEA. Trimming pared 7 bases from V and 2 bases from J, leaving 14 bases between. This CDR3 is built from 13 residues. The CDR3 protein is CSAVAQGNYGYTF. Here the CDR3 DNA reads TGCAGCGCTGTAGCGCAGGGAAACTATGGCTACACCTTC.

This clonotype was detected ten times or more. The chain couples TRBV11-2 to TRBJ2-1, with D tentatively TRBD1 (9 bases). This CDR3 contains 15 residues. The V gene's germline CDR1 is SGHAT and CDR2 FQNNGV. V lost 5 bases to trimming and J lost 4 bases, with 15 bases between them. The chain's CDR3 is CASSERGTGYNEQFF. DNA of the CDR3: TGTGCCAGCAGCGAGCGGGGGACAGGGTACAATGAGCAGTTCTTC.

This clonotype was seen repeatedly, ten times or more. The chain employs TRBV29-1 and TRBJ1-1, with a weak D call TRBD1 (5 bases). V gave up 4 bases and J gave up 6 bases, with 15 bases separating them. The V gene's germline CDR1 is SQVTM and CDR2 ANQGSEA. The CDR3 consists of 13 residues. The CDR3 bases are TGCAGCGTTGGATCAGGGTCACCCCCTGAAGCTTTCTTT. Its protein is CSVGSGSPPEAFF. Based on the CDR3 plus reference TRBV29-1 and TRBJ1-1, the full variable domain is SAVISQKPSRDICQRGTSLTIQCQVDSQVTMMFWYRQQPGQSLTLIATANQGSEATYESGFVIDKFPISRPNLTFSTLTVSNMSPEDSSIYLCSVGSGSPPEAFFGQGTRLTVV.

J is TRBJ2-1 and V is TRBV6-2 or TRBV6-3; the match to TRBD2 covers 9 bases. J was trimmed by 5 bases and V by 3 bases; bases with no gene match: 5. The germline V gene has CDR1 MNHEY and CDR2 SVGEGT. The CDR3 runs to 15 residues. This CDR3 reads CASSYGTSRDNEQFF. CDR3 DNA sequence: TGTGCCAGCAGTTATGGGACTAGCCGAGACAATGAGCAGTTCTTC.

V usage is TRBV15 and J usage is TRBJ2-2, with D perhaps TRBD1 (5 bases). The germline V gene encodes CDR1 LNHNV and CDR2 YYDKDF (reference sequence). V gave up 1 base and J gave up 5 bases, with 8 bases separating them. This CDR3 is built from 14 residues. CDR3 loop: CATSRGQGTGELFF. CDR3 nucleotides: TGTGCCACCAGCAGAGGGCAGGGAACCGGGGAGCTGTTTTTT.

The rearrangement uses TRBV18 and TRBJ2-7; D tentatively reads TRBD1 or TRBD2 (5 bases each). This CDR3 is 15 amino acids long. V shed 2 bases and J shed 2 bases, with 13 bases lying between them. Germline values: CDR1 KGHSH, CDR2 LQKENI. CDR3 sequence reads: CASSPSGQGAYEQYF. The DNA of the CDR3 is TGTGCCAGCTCACCATCGGGGCAGGGAGCCTACGAGCAGTACTTC.

This clonotype was picked up many times. The rearrangement uses TRBV5-5 and TRBJ2-7; maybe TRBD2 (6 bases). V was shortened by 3 bases and J by 4 bases, with 11 bases between the two germline ends. The germline V gene encodes CDR1 SGHKS and CDR2 YYEKEE (reference sequence). CDR3 length equals 13 residues. Here the CDR3 reads CASSYFGSYEQYF. In DNA, the CDR3 is TGTGCCAGCAGCTACTTCGGGAGTTACGAGCAGTACTTC.

This clonotype was seen many times. As DNA, the CDR3 is TGCGCCAGCAGCTTGGAGCCAGGCACAGATACGCAGTATTTT. Its protein product is CASSLEPGTDTQYF. The rearrangement uses TRBV5-1 and TRBJ2-3; unclear D gene. V lost 0 bases to trimming and J lost 1 base, with 6 bases between them. The CDR3 sequence is 14 residues long. Germline V CDR1 and CDR2: SGHRS, YFSETQ.

The V and J genes are TRBV28 and TRBJ2-7; D perhaps matches TRBD1 (6 bases). Germline V gene lookup returns CDR1 MDHEN and CDR2 SYDVKM. This CDR3 region has 15 residues. With 7 bases removed from V and 3 bases from J, the gap between germline ends came to 19 bases. CDR3 amino acids: CASIPAGAPYYEQYF. The CDR3 DNA is TGTGCCAGCATCCCTGCAGGGGCCCCGTACTACGAGCAGTACTTC.

The chain is built from TRBV7-2 and TRBJ2-2, with TRBD1 matching 7 bases. The CDR3 runs 14 residues. V lost 0 bases to trimming and J lost 8 bases; unmatched junction nucleotides: 3. Germline CDR1 and CDR2: SGHTA and FQGNSA. DNA of the CDR3: TGTGCCAGCAGCTTAGCAGGGGGCGTAGGGGAGCTGTTTTTT. It yields the protein CASSLAGGVGELFF.

This clonotype has a handful of counts. The CDR3 here is CASSLSGSGSYNEQFF. The CDR3 region has the DNA TGTGCCAGCAGCCTCAGCGGGAGCGGTTCCTACAATGAGCAGTTCTTC. This chain uses TRBV7-3 with TRBJ2-1; 8 bases are a match to TRBD2. The V gene end was trimmed by 5 bases and the J gene end by 1 base; junction bases not matched to a gene: 7. The CDR3 loop spans 16 amino acids. Germline V CDR1 and CDR2: SGHTA, FQGTGA.

A few counts support this clonotype. The J gene is TRBJ2-7, the V gene TRBV27; 10 bases fit TRBD1. V shed 5 bases and J 4 bases; nucleotides not matched to a gene: 8. Germline values: CDR1 MNHEY, CDR2 SMNVEV (reference sequence). CDR3 length: 15 residues. CDR3 region: CASSPRQGANYEQYF. CDR3 bases: TGTGCCAGCAGTCCCCGACAGGGGGCCAATTACGAGCAGTACTTC.

V is TRBV5-1 and J is TRBJ1-1; tentatively, D is TRBD1 (6 bases). V shed 0 bases and J shed 3 bases, with 6 bases lying between them. Germline V lookup: CDR1 SGHRS, CDR2 YFSETQ. There are 13 residues in the CDR3. CDR3 loop: CASSLGTDTEAFF. The CDR3 bases are TGCGCCAGCAGCTTGGGGACAGACACTGAAGCTTTCTTT.

The chain uses TRBV2 and TRBJ1-5; tentative D call: TRBD1 (5 bases). Germline CDR1 and CDR2: SNHLY and FYNNEI. The V end was cut by 4 bases, the J end by 6 bases, with 13 bases between. This CDR3 contains 14 residues. CDR3 protein: CASSGQGQGQPQHF. CDR3 in DNA: TGTGCCAGCAGTGGCCAGGGTCAGGGTCAGCCCCAGCATTTT.

This clonotype has a count of ten or more. This rearrangement joins TRBV6-5 to TRBJ2-2; TRBD2 matches at 11 bases. The CDR3 loop spans 18 amino acids. Germline trimming cut 2 bases from V and 3 bases from J; bases unmatched to any gene: 8. The germline V gene encodes CDR1 MNHEY and CDR2 SVGAGI. The DNA of the CDR3 is TGTGCCAGCAGTTACCAAATTCTAGCGGGAGGTTACACCGGGGAGCTGTTTTTT. It specifies CASSYQILAGGYTGELFF.

The chain recombines TRBV11-2 with TRBJ2-2; either TRBD1 or TRBD2 may supply D (5 bases each). The CDR3 spans 16 residues. The V and J ends lost 5 bases and 3 bases respectively, with 16 bases between them. Germline values: CDR1 SGHAT, CDR2 FQNNGV. The CDR3 loop is CASSPMGRRHTGELFF. The DNA for the CDR3 is TGTGCCAGCAGCCCCATGGGACGAAGGCACACCGGGGAGCTGTTTTTT. Complete variable domain (other parts from reference TRBV11-2 and TRBJ2-2): EAGVAQSPRYKIIEKRQSVAFWCNPISGHATLYWYQQILGQGPKLLIQFQNNGVVDDSQLPKDRFSAERLKGVDSTLKIQPAKLEDSAVYLCASSPMGRRHTGELFFGEGSRLTVL.

This clonotype was detected a few times. The chain joins TRBV7-2 to TRBJ1-1; D is ambiguous. Trimming removed 2 bases at V and 6 bases at J, with 13 bases between. The germline CDR1 and CDR2 sequences are SGHTA and FQGNSA. The CDR3 covers 14 residues. CDR3 nucleotides: TGTGCCAGCAGCTTACCACAGCTAAGGTCTGAAGCTTTCTTT. Translation gives CASSLPQLRSEAFF. Full variable domain (outside the CDR3, taken from reference TRBV7-2 and TRBJ1-1): GAGVSQSPSNKVTEKGKDVELRCDPISGHTALYWYRQSLGQGLEFLIYFQGNSAPDKSGLPSDRFSAERTGGSVSTLTIQRTQQEDSAVYLCASSLPQLRSEAFFGQGTRLTVV.

This clonotype has ten or more counts. The CDR3 DNA reads as TGTGCCAGCAGCCCAATATCGGGGTCCACCGGGGAGCTGTTTTTT. As protein: CASSPISGSTGELFF. The chain employs TRBV7-3 and TRBJ2-2; D may be TRBD2 (5 bases). CDR1 and CDR2 from the germline V gene are SGHTA and FQGTGA. V lost 5 bases, J lost 4 bases, and 14 bases lay in between. This CDR3 is built from 15 residues.